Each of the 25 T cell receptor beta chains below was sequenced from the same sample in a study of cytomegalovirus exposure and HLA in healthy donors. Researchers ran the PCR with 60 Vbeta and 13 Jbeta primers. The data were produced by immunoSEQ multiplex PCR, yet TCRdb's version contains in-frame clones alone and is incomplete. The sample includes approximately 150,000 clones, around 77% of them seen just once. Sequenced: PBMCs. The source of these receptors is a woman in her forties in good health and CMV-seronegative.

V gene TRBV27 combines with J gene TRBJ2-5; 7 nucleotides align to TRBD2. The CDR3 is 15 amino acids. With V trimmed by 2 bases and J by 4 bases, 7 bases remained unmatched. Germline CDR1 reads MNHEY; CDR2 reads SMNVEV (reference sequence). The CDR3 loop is CASSLLAGVLETQYF. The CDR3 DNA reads TGTGCCAGCAGTTTACTGGCGGGAGTTTTAGAGACCCAGTACTTC.

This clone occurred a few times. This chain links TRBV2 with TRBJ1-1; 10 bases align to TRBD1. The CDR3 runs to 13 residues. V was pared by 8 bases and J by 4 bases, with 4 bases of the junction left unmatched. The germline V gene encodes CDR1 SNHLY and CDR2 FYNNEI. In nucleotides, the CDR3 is TGTGCCAGCCGACAGGGGGCAGGCACTGAAGCTTTCTTT. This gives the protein CASRQGAGTEAFF.

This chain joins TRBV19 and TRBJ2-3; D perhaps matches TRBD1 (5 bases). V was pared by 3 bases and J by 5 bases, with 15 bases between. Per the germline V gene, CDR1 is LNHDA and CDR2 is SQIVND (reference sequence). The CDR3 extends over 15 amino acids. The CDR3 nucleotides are TGTGCCAGTAGTATTACAGGAGTCTCGGGAGATACGCAGTATTTT. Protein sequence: CASSITGVSGDTQYF. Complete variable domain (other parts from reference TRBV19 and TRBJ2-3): DGGITQSPKYLFRKEGQNVTLSCEQNLNHDAMYWYRQDPGQGLRLIYYSQIVNDFQKGDIAEGYSVSREKKESFPLTVTSAQKNPTAFYLCASSITGVSGDTQYFGPGTRLTVL.

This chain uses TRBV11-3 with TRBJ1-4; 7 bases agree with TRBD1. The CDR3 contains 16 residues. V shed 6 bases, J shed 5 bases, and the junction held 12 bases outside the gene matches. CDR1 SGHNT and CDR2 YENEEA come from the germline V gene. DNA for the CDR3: TGTGCCAGCAGATTATCTACCGGGACAGCGAATGAAAAACTGTTTTTT. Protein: CASRLSTGTANEKLFF.

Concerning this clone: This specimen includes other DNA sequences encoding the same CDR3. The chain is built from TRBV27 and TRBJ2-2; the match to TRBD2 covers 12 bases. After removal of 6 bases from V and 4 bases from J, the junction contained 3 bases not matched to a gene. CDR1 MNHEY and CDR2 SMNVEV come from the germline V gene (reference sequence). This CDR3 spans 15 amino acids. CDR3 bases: TGTGCCAGCAGCCCGGGACTAGCGGGCACCGGGGAGCTGTTTTTT. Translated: CASSPGLAGTGELFF.

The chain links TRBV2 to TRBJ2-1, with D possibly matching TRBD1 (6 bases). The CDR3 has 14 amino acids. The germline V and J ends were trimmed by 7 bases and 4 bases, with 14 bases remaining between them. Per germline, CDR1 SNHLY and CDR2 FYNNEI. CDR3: CASTSGTQYNEQFF. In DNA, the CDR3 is TGTGCCAGCACCTCCGGGACACAATACAATGAGCAGTTCTTC.

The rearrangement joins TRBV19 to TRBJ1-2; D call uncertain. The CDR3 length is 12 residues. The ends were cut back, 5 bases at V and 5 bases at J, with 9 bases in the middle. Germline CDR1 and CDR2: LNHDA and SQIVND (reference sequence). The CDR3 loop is CASSSGLYGYTF. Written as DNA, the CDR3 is TGTGCCAGTAGTTCGGGATTATATGGCTACACCTTC.

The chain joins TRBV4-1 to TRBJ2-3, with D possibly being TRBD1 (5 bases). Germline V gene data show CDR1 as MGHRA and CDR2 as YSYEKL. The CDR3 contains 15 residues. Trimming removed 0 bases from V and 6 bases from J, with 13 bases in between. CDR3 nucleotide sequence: TGCGCCAGCAGCCAAGAACAGGTCCCGGCGGATACGCAGTATTTT. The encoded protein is CASSQEQVPADTQYF.

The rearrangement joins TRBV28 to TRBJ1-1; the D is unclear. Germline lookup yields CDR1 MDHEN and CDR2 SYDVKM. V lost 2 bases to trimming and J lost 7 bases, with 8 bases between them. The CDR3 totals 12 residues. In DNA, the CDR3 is TGTGCCAGCAGTTTAAACGGAGGTGAAGCTTTCTTT. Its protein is CASSLNGGEAFF.

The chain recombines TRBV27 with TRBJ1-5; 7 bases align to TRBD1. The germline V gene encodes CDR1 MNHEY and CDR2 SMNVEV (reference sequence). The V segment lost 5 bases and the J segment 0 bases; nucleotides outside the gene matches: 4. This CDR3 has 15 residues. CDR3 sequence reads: CASSEDRDSNQPQHF. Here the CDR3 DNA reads TGTGCCAGCAGTGAAGACAGGGATAGCAATCAGCCCCAGCATTTT.

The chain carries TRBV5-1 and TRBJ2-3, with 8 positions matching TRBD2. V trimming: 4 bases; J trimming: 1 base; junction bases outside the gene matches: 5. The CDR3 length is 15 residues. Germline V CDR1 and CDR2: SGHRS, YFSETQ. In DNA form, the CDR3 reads TGCGCCAGCAGCCCGGGACTAGGAGGCACAGATACGCAGTATTTT. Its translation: CASSPGLGGTDTQYF.

The CDR3 here is CASIPDSSYEQYF. The CDR3, as DNA: TGTGCCAGCATCCCTGACAGCTCCTACGAGCAGTACTTC. The V and J genes are TRBV28 and TRBJ2-7; D might be TRBD1 (5 bases). From germline, CDR1 is MDHEN and CDR2 SYDVKM. This CDR3 has 13 residues. The V end lost 7 bases, the J end lost 0 bases, and 10 bases lay between the germline ends.

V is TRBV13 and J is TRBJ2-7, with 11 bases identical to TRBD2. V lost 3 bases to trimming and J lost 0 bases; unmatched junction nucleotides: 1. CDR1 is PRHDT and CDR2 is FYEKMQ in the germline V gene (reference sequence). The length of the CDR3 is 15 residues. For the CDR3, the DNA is TGTGCCAGCAGCTTTAGCGGGAGGGCCTCCTACGAGCAGTACTTC. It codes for CASSFSGRASYEQYF.

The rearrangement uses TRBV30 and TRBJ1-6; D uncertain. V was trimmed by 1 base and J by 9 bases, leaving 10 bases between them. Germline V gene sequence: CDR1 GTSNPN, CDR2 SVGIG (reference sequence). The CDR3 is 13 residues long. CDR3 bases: TGTGCCTGGAGTGCGCTAAATGCTTCACCCCTCCACTTT. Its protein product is CAWSALNASPLHF. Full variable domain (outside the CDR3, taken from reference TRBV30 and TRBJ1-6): SQTIHQWPATLVQPVGSPLSLECTVEGTSNPNLYWYRQAAGRGLQLLFYSVGIGQISSEVPQNLSASRPQDRQFILSSKKLLLSDSGFYLCAWSALNASPLHFGNGTRLTVT.

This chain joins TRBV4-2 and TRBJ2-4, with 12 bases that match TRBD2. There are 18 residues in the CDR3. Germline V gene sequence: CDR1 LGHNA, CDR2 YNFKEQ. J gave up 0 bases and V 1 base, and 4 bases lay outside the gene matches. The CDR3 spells CASSQGLAGALAKNIQYF. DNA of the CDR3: TGTGCCAGCAGCCAAGGACTAGCGGGAGCTCTAGCCAAAAACATTCAGTACTTC.

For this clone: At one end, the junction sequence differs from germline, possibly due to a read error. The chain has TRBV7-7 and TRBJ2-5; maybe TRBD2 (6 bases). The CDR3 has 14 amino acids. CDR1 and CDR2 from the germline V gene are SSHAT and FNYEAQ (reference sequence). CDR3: CASSPHVAEETQYF. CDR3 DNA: TGTGCTAGCAGCCCCCACGTAGCGGAAGAGACCCAGTACTTC.

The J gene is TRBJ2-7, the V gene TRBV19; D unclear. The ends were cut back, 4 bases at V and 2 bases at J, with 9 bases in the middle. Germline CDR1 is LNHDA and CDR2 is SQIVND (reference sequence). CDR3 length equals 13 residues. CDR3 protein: CASSTRQAYEQYF. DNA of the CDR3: TGTGCCAGTAGTACGCGTCAGGCCTACGAGCAGTACTTC.

The CDR3 protein is CASSLLWSHNEQFF. In DNA, the CDR3 is TGCGCCAGCAGCTTGCTATGGTCCCACAATGAGCAGTTCTTC. The chain carries TRBV5-1 and TRBJ2-1; D gene ambiguous. V dropped 1 base and J dropped 5 bases, with 10 bases sitting between them. Germline V CDR1 and CDR2: SGHRS, YFSETQ. The CDR3 is 14 residues long.

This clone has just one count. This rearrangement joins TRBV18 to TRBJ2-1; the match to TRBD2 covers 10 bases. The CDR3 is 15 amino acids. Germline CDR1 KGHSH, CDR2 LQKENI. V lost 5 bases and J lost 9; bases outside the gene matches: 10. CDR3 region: CASSTALAGSGEQFF. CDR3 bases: TGTGCCAGCTCAACCGCACTAGCGGGGTCGGGTGAGCAGTTCTTC. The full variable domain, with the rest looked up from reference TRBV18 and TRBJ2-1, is NAGVMQNPRHLVRRRGQEARLRCSPMKGHSHVYWYRQLPEEGLKFMVYLQKENIIDESGMPKERFSAEFPKEGPSILRIQQVVRGDSAAYFCASSTALAGSGEQFFGPGTRLTVL.

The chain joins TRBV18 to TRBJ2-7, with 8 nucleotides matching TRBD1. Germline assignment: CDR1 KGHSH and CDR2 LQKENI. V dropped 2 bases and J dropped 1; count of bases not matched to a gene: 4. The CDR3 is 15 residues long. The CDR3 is CASSPADRASYEQYF. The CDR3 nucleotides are TGTGCCAGCTCACCAGCGGACAGGGCTTCCTACGAGCAGTACTTC.

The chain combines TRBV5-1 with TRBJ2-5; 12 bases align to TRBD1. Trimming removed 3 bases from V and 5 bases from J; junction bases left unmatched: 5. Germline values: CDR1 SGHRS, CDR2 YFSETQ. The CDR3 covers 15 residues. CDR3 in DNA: TGCGCCAGCAGCTGGAGGGACAGGGGGCAGGAGACCCAGTACTTC. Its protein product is CASSWRDRGQETQYF. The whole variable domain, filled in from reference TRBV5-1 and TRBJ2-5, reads KAGVTQTPRYLIKTRGQQVTLSCSPISGHRSVSWYQQTPGQGLQFLFEYFSETQRNKGNFPGRFSGRQFSNSRSEMNVSTLELGDSALYLCASSWRDRGQETQYFGPGTRLLVL.

The CDR3 here is CASSFTSGTSIDEQFF. CDR3 nucleotides: TGTGCCAGCAGCTTTACTTCCGGGACTAGTATTGATGAGCAGTTCTTC. This chain connects TRBV11-2 to TRBJ2-1; 8 nucleotides agree with TRBD2. CDR3 length equals 16 residues. CDR1 is SGHAT, CDR2 FQNNGV, per germline. V shed 3 bases, J shed 8 bases, and the junction held 12 bases outside the gene matches.

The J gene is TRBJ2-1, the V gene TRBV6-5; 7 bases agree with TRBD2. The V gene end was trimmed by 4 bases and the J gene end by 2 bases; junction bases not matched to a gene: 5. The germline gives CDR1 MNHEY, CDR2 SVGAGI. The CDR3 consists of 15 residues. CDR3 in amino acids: CASSSSGNPYNEQFF. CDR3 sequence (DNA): TGTGCCAGCAGTTCCAGCGGGAATCCCTACAATGAGCAGTTCTTC.

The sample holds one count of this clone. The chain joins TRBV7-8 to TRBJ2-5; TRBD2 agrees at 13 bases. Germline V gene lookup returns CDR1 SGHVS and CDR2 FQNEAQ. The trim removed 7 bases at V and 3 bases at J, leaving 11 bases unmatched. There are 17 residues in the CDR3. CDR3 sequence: CASIFLSGLAGKETQYF. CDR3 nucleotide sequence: TGTGCCAGCATATTCCTCTCGGGACTAGCGGGAAAAGAGACCCAGTACTTC.

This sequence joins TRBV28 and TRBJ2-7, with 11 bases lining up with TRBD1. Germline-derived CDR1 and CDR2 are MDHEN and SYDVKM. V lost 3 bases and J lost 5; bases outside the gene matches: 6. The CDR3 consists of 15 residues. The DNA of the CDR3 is TGTGCCAGCAGTTTTGGGACAGGGGGGGTCCACGAGCAGTACTTC. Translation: CASSFGTGGVHEQYF. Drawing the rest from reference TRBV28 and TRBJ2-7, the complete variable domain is DVKVTQSSRYLVKRTGEKVFLECVQDMDHENMFWYRQDPGLGLRLIYFSYDVKMKEKGDIPEGYSVSREKKERFSLILESASTNQTSMYLCASSFGTGGVHEQYFGPGTRLTVT.